The clone carrying this T cell receptor (beta chain) was counted ten times or more. The data were taken from a study of CD8+CD57+ T cells in acquired aplastic anemia. Study as a whole: The sorted CD4+ and CD8+ cells yielded an average around 3.2 ug of DNA.

The template for TCR beta VDJ and CDR3 sequence profiling was genomic DNA. TCRdb recomputed calls from the reads with MiXCR, one row per CDR3 protein. The sample has some 200,000 distinct CDR3 sequences; 40% to 55% are singletons. V shed 3 bases and J shed 10 bases, with 18 bases lying between them. CDR1 SNHLY and CDR2 FYNNEI come from the germline V gene. CDR3 size: 14 residues. The authors sequenced patients whose flow cytometry had shown CD8+CD57+ cell expansion. As a group, the patients uniformly had severe acquired aplastic anemia. Prior therapy had not been administered to any patient at the time of blood sampling.

The sequence was collected from a human donor with aplastic anemia. Sequencing was carried out using sorted CD4+, CD8+, or CD8+CD57+ T cells (not recorded which) from PBMCs. The chain recombines TRBV2 with TRBJ1-1; no clear D. The CDR3 here is CASSDSGGARGAFF. CDR3 coding DNA: TGTGCCAGCAGTGATTCGGGCGGCGCCCGGGGAGCTTTCTTT.